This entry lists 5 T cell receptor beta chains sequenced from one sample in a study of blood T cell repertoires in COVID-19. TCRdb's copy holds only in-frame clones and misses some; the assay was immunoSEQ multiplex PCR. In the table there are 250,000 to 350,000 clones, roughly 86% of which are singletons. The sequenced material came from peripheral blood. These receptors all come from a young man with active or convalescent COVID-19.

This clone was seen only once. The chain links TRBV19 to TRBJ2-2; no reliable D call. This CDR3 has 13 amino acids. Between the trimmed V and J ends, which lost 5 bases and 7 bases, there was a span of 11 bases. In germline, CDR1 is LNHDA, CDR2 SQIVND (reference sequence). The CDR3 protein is CASSHSNGGELFF. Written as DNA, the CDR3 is TGTGCCAGTAGTCATAGCAATGGCGGGGAGCTGTTTTTT. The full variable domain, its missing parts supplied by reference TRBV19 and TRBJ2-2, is DGGITQSPKYLFRKEGQNVTLSCEQNLNHDAMYWYRQDPGQGLRLIYYSQIVNDFQKGDIAEGYSVSREKKESFPLTVTSAQKNPTAFYLCASSHSNGGELFFGEGSRLTVL.

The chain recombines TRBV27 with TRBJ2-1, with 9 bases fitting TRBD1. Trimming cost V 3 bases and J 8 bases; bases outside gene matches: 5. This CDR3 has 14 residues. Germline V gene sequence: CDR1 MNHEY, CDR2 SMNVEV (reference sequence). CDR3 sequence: CASSFGQGFDEQFF. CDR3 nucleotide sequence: TGTGCCAGCAGTTTTGGACAGGGGTTCGATGAGCAGTTCTTC.

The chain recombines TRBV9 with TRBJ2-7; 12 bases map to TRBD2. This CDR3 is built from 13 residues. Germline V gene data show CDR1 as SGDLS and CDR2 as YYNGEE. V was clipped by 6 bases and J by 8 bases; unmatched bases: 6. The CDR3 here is CASTEGLAGQQYF. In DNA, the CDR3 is TGTGCCAGCACCGAGGGACTAGCGGGCCAGCAGTACTTC.

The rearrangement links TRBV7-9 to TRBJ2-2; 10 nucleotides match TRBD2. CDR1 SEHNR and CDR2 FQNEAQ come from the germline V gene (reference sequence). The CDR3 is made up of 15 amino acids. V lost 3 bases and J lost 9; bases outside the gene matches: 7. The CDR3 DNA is TGTGCCAGCAGCTTGTCAGCGGGGGGGCCACGGGAGCTGTTTTTT. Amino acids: CASSLSAGGPRELFF.

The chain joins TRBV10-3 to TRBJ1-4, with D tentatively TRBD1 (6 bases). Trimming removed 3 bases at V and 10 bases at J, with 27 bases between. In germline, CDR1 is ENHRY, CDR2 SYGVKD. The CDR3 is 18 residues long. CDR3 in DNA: TGTGCCATCAGTGAAAATTGGATATCTGCGGGGGCCGGTGGAAAACTGTTTTTT. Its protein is CAISENWISAGAGGKLFF.